This T cell receptor beta chain originates from a study of blood T cell repertoires in COVID-19. Researchers sorted participants into cohorts using their self-reported clinical history. Study processing details: From reference gene primer amplification, estimates of nucleated cell counts were derived. The repertoire was sequenced with immunoSEQ multiplex PCR; TCRdb's copy has only in-frame clones and lacks some. D and trimming were read from the DNA, whereas the V and J calls and clone size are those reported in that table. The table lists 360,000 or so clones, about 90% of them singletons. CDR1 and CDR2 (germline): MNHEY, SVGAGI. The CDR3 sequence is 12 residues long. Trimming stripped 7 bases from V and 0 bases from J, with 6 bases between.

Specimen: PBMCs or T cells enriched from blood (not recorded which). The J gene is TRBJ1-1, the V gene TRBV6-5; D ambiguous. The receptor was isolated from a woman aged 25 to 39 who had recovered from COVID-19. The CDR3 loop is CASTYMNTEAFF. In nucleotides, the CDR3 is TGTGCCAGCACTTATATGAACACTGAAGCTTTCTTT.